These 15 T cell receptor beta chains were sequenced from one sample in a study of CD8 T cell repertoires and HIV-1 epitope variants. This table comes from immunoSEQ multiplex PCR, and its TCRdb copy is limited to in-frame clones, with some not included. The sample shows under 3,000 clones, about 68% of them seen only once. The antigens these receptors bind are not known. Input material: cultured CD8+ T cells derived from PBMCs. These receptors all come from a male donor with HIV.

A few counts support this clone. The V gene is TRBV2, the J gene TRBJ1-1; D ambiguous. Trimming stripped 6 bases from V and 2 bases from J, with 7 bases between. Germline assignment: CDR1 SNHLY and CDR2 FYNNEI. The CDR3 length is 12 residues. The CDR3 loop reads CASRVPNTEAFF. The CDR3, as DNA: TGTGCCAGCAGGGTCCCTAACACTGAAGCTTTCTTT.

The chain is built from TRBV18 and TRBJ2-3; 10 bases map to TRBD2. The CDR3 contains 16 residues. The V segment lost 0 bases and the J segment 3 bases; nucleotides outside the gene matches: 3. Germline CDR1 is KGHSH and CDR2 is LQKENI. This CDR3 is CASSPPASGGTDTQYF. As DNA, the CDR3 is TGTGCCAGCTCACCACCGGCTAGCGGGGGTACAGATACGCAGTATTTT.

The chain links TRBV6-6 to TRBJ1-4; 10 positions agree with TRBD1. The germline V gene encodes CDR1 MNHNY and CDR2 SVGAGI (reference sequence). The CDR3 loop spans 15 amino acids. Germline trimming cut 5 bases from V and 6 bases from J; bases unmatched to any gene: 6. Here the CDR3 DNA reads TGTGCCAGCAGTGATTGGACAGGGGGAGATGAAAAACTGTTTTTT. Its protein is CASSDWTGGDEKLFF.

This clone qualifies as large (0.1 to 1%). The V call is TRBV27, the J call TRBJ2-7, with a weak D call TRBD1 (6 bases). The CDR3 spans 16 residues. CDR1 MNHEY and CDR2 SMNVEV come from the germline V gene (reference sequence). The V end was cut by 0 bases, the J end by 0 bases, with 12 bases between. The CDR3 nucleotides are TGTGCCAGCAGTTTATCACAGGGAACCCTCTCCTACGAGCAGTACTTC. Protein product: CASSLSQGTLSYEQYF.

V and J are TRBV14 and TRBJ2-3; 8 nucleotides line up with TRBD2. Germline CDR1 is SGHDN and CDR2 is FVKESK. CDR3 length: 18 amino acids. Unmatched junction bases numbered 19, after V lost 4 bases and J lost 7 bases. The CDR3 bases are TGTGCCAGCAGCCCGTCACTTTTTGGTAGCGGGAAAGGGAATACGCAGTATTTT. Translating gives CASSPSLFGSGKGNTQYF.

This chain joins TRBV28 and TRBJ1-2; D remains unclear. The CDR3 sequence is 14 residues long. Germline V CDR1 and CDR2: MDHEN, SYDVKM. V was pared by 2 bases and J by 7 bases, with 14 bases between. The CDR3 nucleotides are TGTGCCAGCAGTTTAAAGACGGGGATAGGTGGCTACACCTTC. Amino acid sequence: CASSLKTGIGGYTF.

This clone was detected a few times. For the CDR3, the DNA is TGTGCCAGCAGCTGGGGAGGGGATGGCTACACCTTC. It encodes CASSWGGDGYTF. J is TRBJ1-2 and V is TRBV7-2, with D perhaps TRBD1 (5 bases). This CDR3 region has 12 residues. Germline V lookup: CDR1 SGHTA, CDR2 FQGNSA. V was clipped by 4 bases and J by 6 bases, with 9 bases between them.

There are a few counts of this clone. This chain connects TRBV30 to TRBJ2-1; 11 bases agree with TRBD2. This CDR3 contains 15 residues. Germline-derived CDR1 and CDR2 are GTSNPN and SVGIG (reference sequence). The ends lost 2 bases at V and 3 bases at J; junction bases unmatched: 3. CDR3 loop: CAWSTTSGGYNEQFF. The DNA of the CDR3 is TGTGCCTGGAGTACTACTAGCGGGGGCTACAATGAGCAGTTCTTC. The variable domain in full, with the rest retrieved from reference TRBV30 and TRBJ2-1, is SQTIHQWPATLVQPVGSPLSLECTVEGTSNPNLYWYRQAAGRGLQLLFYSVGIGQISSEVPQNLSASRPQDRQFILSSKKLLLSDSGFYLCAWSTTSGGYNEQFFGPGTRLTVL.

The chain couples TRBV27 to TRBJ2-2; D not resolved. V lost 0 bases, J lost 5 bases, and 10 bases lay in between. Germline CDR1 is MNHEY and CDR2 is SMNVEV (reference sequence). The CDR3 runs to 15 residues. DNA for the CDR3: TGTGCCAGCAGTTTATCGATGGCGGTAACCGGGGAGCTGTTTTTT. Its translation is CASSLSMAVTGELFF.

The CDR3 bases are TGTGCCACCAGCAGAGATCGGGGCGAGAACACTGAAGCTTTCTTT. Protein sequence: CATSRDRGENTEAFF. The J gene is TRBJ1-1, the V gene TRBV15, with D possibly TRBD1 on 5 matching bases. Germline lookup yields CDR1 LNHNV and CDR2 YYDKDF (reference sequence). The CDR3 is 15 residues long. V was shortened by 0 bases and J by 1 base, with 9 bases between the two germline ends.

In nucleotides, the CDR3 is TGTGCCAGCAGTTTAGGGACAGCCTATGGCTACACCTTC. Encoded protein: CASSLGTAYGYTF. The chain is built from TRBV28 and TRBJ1-2; 7 positions match TRBD1. CDR3 size: 13 residues. CDR1 is MDHEN and CDR2 is SYDVKM in the germline V gene. The V gene end was trimmed by 2 bases and the J gene end by 4 bases; junction bases not matched to a gene: 1.

In this sample, this clone turned up a few times. The chain uses TRBV29-1 and TRBJ2-1; D gene unclear. Trimming shortened V by 1 base and J by 4 bases, and 5 bases separated the two germline ends. The CDR3 runs 12 residues. The germline gives CDR1 SQVTM, CDR2 ANQGSEA. The CDR3 region has the DNA TGCAGCGTTGAAGTAAGATACAATGAGCAGTTCTTC. Its translation: CSVEVRYNEQFF.

The chain has TRBV9 and TRBJ1-2; D remains unclear. Germline CDR1 SGDLS, CDR2 YYNGEE. The CDR3 spans 16 residues. V was pared by 0 bases and J by 8 bases, with 20 bases between. CDR3 region: CASSVEEVPGVVGYTF. CDR3 in DNA: TGTGCCAGCAGCGTAGAAGAGGTCCCCGGAGTTGTCGGCTACACCTTC.

V usage is TRBV6-4 and J usage is TRBJ2-1; the match to TRBD2 covers 12 bases. The junction had 0 bases not matched to a gene; V was cut back by 0 bases and J by 6 bases. CDR3 length: 15 amino acids. Germline CDR1 reads MRHNA; CDR2 reads SNTAGT. DNA for the CDR3: TGTGCCAGCAGTGACTCGACTAGCGGGAGCAATGAGCAGTTCTTC. Its protein product is CASSDSTSGSNEQFF.

This chain joins TRBV27 and TRBJ1-1; D unresolved. V was pared by 3 bases and J by 0 bases, with 5 bases between. This CDR3 has 13 residues. Looked up from germline, CDR1 is MNHEY and CDR2 is SMNVEV (reference sequence). CDR3 coding DNA: TGTGCCAGCAGTTTTTCGGTGAACACTGAAGCTTTCTTT. As protein: CASSFSVNTEAFF.